What follows describes a single T cell receptor (beta chain). Its matching antigen is unknown. This record belongs to a study of CD8 T cells in ankylosing spondylitis. Study outcomes and limitations: Within ankylosing spondylitis blood, a TCR beta motif made up of seven or eight highly homologous variants appeared to be characteristic.

TCRdb itself ran the 5' RACE reads through MiXCR, one entry per CDR3 protein. The sample carries more than 250,000 distinct CDR3 sequences, 8% recorded once. CDR1 and CDR2 from the germline V gene are ENHRY and SYGVKD. V was shortened by 3 bases and J by 5 bases, with 10 bases between the two germline ends. The CDR3 contains 13 residues. Sequencing used blood, either unsorted or a sorted T cell fraction (not recorded which). This clonotype originated in a male donor with ankylosing spondylitis. The chain links TRBV10-3 to TRBJ2-5, with D perhaps TRBD1 (5 bases). CDR3 residues: CAISEGERETQYF. CDR3 coding DNA: TGTGCCATCAGTGAAGGGGAACGGGAGACCCAGTACTTC.